This T cell receptor beta chain derives from a study of T cell changes during pregnancy in multiple sclerosis. Repertoires were generated with immunoSEQ multiplex PCR, while TCRdb's copy carries only in-frame clones and drops some. The sample consists of about 75,000 clones, about 90% of them appearing once. The CDR3 is 16 residues long. V shed 4 bases, J shed 6 bases, and the junction held 9 bases outside the gene matches. Germline CDR1 reads MNHNS; CDR2 reads SASEGT. Sequenced material: peripheral blood, taken in the first trimester of pregnancy. This receptor was obtained from a female donor in good health, enrolled as a control in a pregnancy study. This sequence joins TRBV6-1 and TRBJ1-4; the match to TRBD1 covers 9 bases. The CDR3 loop reads CASSAYTGQGYEKLFF. DNA of the CDR3: TGTGCCAGCAGTGCATACACGGGACAGGGATATGAAAAACTGTTTTTT.